Following are 24 T cell receptor beta chains from one sample sequenced in a study of regulatory T cells in long-lasting Graves disease. For TCR beta, libraries came from iRepertoire HTBI primers and Arm-PCR of CDR3 regions. One entry per CDR3 protein, called by TCRdb with MiXCR from the multiplex PCR reads. This sample has a few hundred thousand distinct CDR3 sequences; 20% to 30% occur once, and the top ten carry roughly 26%. Stated time point: persistent/refractory GD, antithyroid drugs over 5 years with positive TRAb. Scientists built the TCR library using RNA that was extracted from PBMCs. Sequencing used peripheral blood mononuclear cells (PBMCs), obtained when the disease was refractory, from a patient treated with antithyroid drugs. Every receptor here comes from a female donor with Graves disease.

This clonotype appeared many times. The CDR3 loop is CALGREISYEQYF. The DNA of the CDR3 is TGTGCCCTGGGACGGGAGATCTCCTACGAGCAGTACTTC. This rearrangement joins TRBV2 to TRBJ2-7, with a possible D match to TRBD2 (6 bases). Trimming cost V 11 bases and J 0 bases, with 14 bases left between them. This CDR3 has 13 amino acids. Germline-derived CDR1 and CDR2 are SNHLY and FYNNEI.

This chain joins TRBV5-4 and TRBJ1-6; D is perhaps TRBD1 (5 bases). V lost 0 bases and J 8 bases, leaving 12 bases between the germline ends. The CDR3 extends over 15 amino acids. Germline lookup yields CDR1 SGHNT and CDR2 YYREEE (reference sequence). CDR3 amino acids: CASSLVPGTHSPLHF. DNA of the CDR3: TGTGCCAGCAGCTTGGTCCCGGGGACGCATTCACCCCTCCACTTT.

This clonotype was seen ten or more times. The genes are TRBV10-3 and TRBJ1-1; 7 positions agree with TRBD1. Per the germline V gene, CDR1 is ENHRY and CDR2 is SYGVKD. V was clipped by 3 bases and J by 1 base; unmatched bases: 2. The CDR3 is 14 amino acids. The CDR3 bases are TGTGCCATCAGTGAAGGGACAGCGAACACTGAAGCTTTCTTT. This translates into CAISEGTANTEAFF.

This clonotype appeared a few times. This chain links TRBV5-5 with TRBJ1-1; TRBD1 might be the D (5 bases). V lost 0 bases and J 3 bases, leaving 9 bases between the germline ends. Germline V lookup: CDR1 SGHKS, CDR2 YYEKEE (reference sequence). This CDR3 has 14 amino acids. The CDR3: CASSLDGQDTEAFF. CDR3 DNA: TGTGCCAGCAGCTTGGACGGACAAGACACTGAAGCTTTCTTT.

V usage is TRBV6-1 and J usage is TRBJ2-3; 8 bases align to TRBD2. Germline values: CDR1 MNHNS, CDR2 SASEGT. The V and J ends lost 4 bases and 4 bases, in that order; junction bases with no gene match: 7. The CDR3 totals 15 residues. In DNA form, the CDR3 reads TGTGCCAGCAGTGCTCAGCGGGAGCCGTCAGATACGCAGTATTTT. This gives the protein CASSAQREPSDTQYF.

The rearrangement joins TRBV7-3 to TRBJ2-3, with 7 bases aligning to TRBD1. This CDR3 has 15 amino acids. The V gene end was trimmed by 3 bases and the J gene end by 3 bases; junction bases not matched to a gene: 6. CDR1 SGHTA and CDR2 FQGTGA come from the germline V gene. In DNA form, the CDR3 reads TGTGCCAGCAGCTTCCGGACAGGCCGTACAGATACGCAGTATTTT. Its protein product is CASSFRTGRTDTQYF.

The CDR3 sequence is CASSSLGGSSYNEQFF. The CDR3 nucleotides are TGTGCCAGCAGCTCCCTGGGCGGGAGCTCCTACAATGAGCAGTTCTTC. V usage is TRBV7-3 and J usage is TRBJ2-1; 7 nucleotides align to TRBD2. Germline lookup yields CDR1 SGHTA and CDR2 FQGTGA. V was pared by 4 bases and J by 0 bases, with 6 bases of the junction left unmatched. The length of the CDR3 is 16 residues.

Ten or more counts support this clonotype. The chain links TRBV12-3 or TRBV12-4 to TRBJ2-2; D is unclear. The CDR3 has 16 amino acids. V gave up 8 bases and J gave up 4 bases, with 20 bases separating them. CDR3 sequence: CASGSRVKKATGELFF. Written as DNA, the CDR3 is TGTGCCAGCGGAAGCCGGGTCAAAAAGGCCACCGGGGAGCTGTTTTTT.

This clonotype was counted between two and nine times. The CDR3 DNA sequence: TGTGCCAGCAGTGAATTGTTACAGGCAGATATTCAGTACTTC. Its protein product is CASSELLQADIQYF. V is TRBV2 and J is TRBJ2-4; weak D call: TRBD1 (5 bases). V was pared by 2 bases and J by 10 bases, with 15 bases between. CDR3 length: 14 amino acids. Per germline, CDR1 SNHLY and CDR2 FYNNEI.

The chain combines TRBV5-6 with TRBJ2-7; D unclear. Trimming cost V 1 base and J 0 bases, with 8 bases left between them. There are 14 residues in the CDR3. The V gene's germline CDR1 is SGHDT and CDR2 YYEEEE. CDR3 sequence reads: CASSLRWSSYEQYF. DNA of the CDR3: TGTGCCAGCAGCTTGCGGTGGAGCTCCTACGAGCAGTACTTC.

This clonotype has a count of ten or more. This chain uses TRBV27 with TRBJ1-1; 7 bases fit TRBD1. Trimming took 5 bases from V and 4 from J; bases not matched to a gene: 7. This CDR3 contains 14 residues. CDR1 and CDR2 from the germline V gene are MNHEY and SMNVEV (reference sequence). DNA of the CDR3: TGTGCCAGCAGTCCACAGGGGTTGGGCACTGAAGCTTTCTTT. Its protein product is CASSPQGLGTEAFF.

This chain joins TRBV5-1 and TRBJ2-7; D possibly corresponds to TRBD2 (6 bases). V was clipped by 0 bases and J by 0 bases, with 16 bases between them. The V gene's germline CDR1 is SGHRS and CDR2 YFSETQ. The CDR3 runs 17 residues. CDR3 in amino acids: CASSLEGTGYTSYEQYF. DNA of the CDR3: TGCGCCAGCAGCTTGGAAGGGACTGGCTACACCTCCTACGAGCAGTACTTC. The entire variable domain, with the rest obtained from reference TRBV5-1 and TRBJ2-7, is as follows: KAGVTQTPRYLIKTRGQQVTLSCSPISGHRSVSWYQQTPGQGLQFLFEYFSETQRNKGNFPGRFSGRQFSNSRSEMNVSTLELGDSALYLCASSLEGTGYTSYEQYFGPGTRLTVT.

This clonotype has just a few counts. The rearrangement joins TRBV2 to TRBJ2-5; 11 nucleotides align to TRBD2. The CDR3 loop spans 15 amino acids. In germline, CDR1 is SNHLY, CDR2 FYNNEI. The ends lost 6 bases at V and 2 bases at J; junction bases unmatched: 5. The chain's CDR3 is CASRLRLAGQETQYF. For the CDR3, the DNA is TGTGCCAGCAGACTCCGACTAGCGGGACAAGAGACCCAGTACTTC.

The table lists this clonotype with a few counts. The rearrangement links TRBV29-1 to TRBJ2-2; 9 bases fit TRBD2. This CDR3 is 14 amino acids long. Trimming cost V 5 bases and J 6 bases; bases outside gene matches: 7. Germline V gene lookup returns CDR1 SQVTM and CDR2 ANQGSEA. Here the CDR3 DNA reads TGCAGCGTTAGTCGCGGGAGGGCCGCCGGGGAGCTGTTTTTT. As protein: CSVSRGRAAGELFF.

In this sample, this clonotype turned up a few times. The rearrangement links TRBV25-1 to TRBJ1-1, with D hard to call. V shed 5 bases and J shed 8 bases, with 9 bases lying between them. There are 11 residues in the CDR3. In germline, CDR1 is MGHDK, CDR2 SYGVNS. CDR3 protein: CASSHATEAFF. CDR3 nucleotide sequence: TGTGCCAGCAGTCACGCAACCGAAGCTTTCTTT.

This clonotype was counted at least ten times. This chain connects TRBV4-3 to TRBJ2-7; no clear D. CDR3 length: 15 amino acids. V lost 0 bases, J lost 3 bases, and 12 bases lay in between. Germline V gives CDR1 LGHNA, CDR2 YSLEER. The chain's CDR3 is CASSQDPRPYYEQYF. The DNA of the CDR3 is TGCGCCAGCAGCCAAGATCCCAGACCATACTACGAGCAGTACTTC.

This clonotype has just a few counts. The chain joins TRBV5-1 to TRBJ2-7, with TRBD2 matching 11 bases. The J segment lost 3 bases and the V segment lost 3 bases, leaving 5 bases of the junction unmatched. Germline CDR1 and CDR2: SGHRS and YFSETQ. The CDR3 is 15 amino acids. The CDR3 region has the DNA TGCGCCAGCAGCTCCACTAGCGGGAGATTCTACGAGCAGTACTTC. This encodes CASSSTSGRFYEQYF. Using reference TRBV5-1 and TRBJ2-7 for the parts outside the CDR3, the full variable domain is KAGVTQTPRYLIKTRGQQVTLSCSPISGHRSVSWYQQTPGQGLQFLFEYFSETQRNKGNFPGRFSGRQFSNSRSEMNVSTLELGDSALYLCASSSTSGRFYEQYFGPGTRLTVT.

The sample holds many counts of this clonotype. The chain uses TRBV5-6 and TRBJ1-1; TRBD1 matches at 7 bases. The germline gives CDR1 SGHDT, CDR2 YYEEEE. The CDR3 loop spans 16 amino acids. The junction had 9 bases not matched to a gene; V was cut back by 4 bases and J by 0 bases. The CDR3 here is CASSVQGLGMNTEAFF. CDR3 DNA: TGTGCCAGCAGCGTACAGGGGCTTGGTATGAACACTGAAGCTTTCTTT.

There are many counts of this clonotype. The rearrangement uses TRBV19 and TRBJ1-2; 10 bases agree with TRBD1. V lost 4 bases, J lost 7 bases, and 6 bases stayed unmatched. Germline CDR1 reads LNHDA; CDR2 reads SQIVND (reference sequence). This CDR3 has 14 amino acids. The DNA for the CDR3 is TGTGCCAGTAGTACCGGGACAGGGGTTAGTGGCTACACCTTC. Encoded protein: CASSTGTGVSGYTF. The full variable domain, completed using reference TRBV19 and TRBJ1-2, is DGGITQSPKYLFRKEGQNVTLSCEQNLNHDAMYWYRQDPGQGLRLIYYSQIVNDFQKGDIAEGYSVSREKKESFPLTVTSAQKNPTAFYLCASSTGTGVSGYTFGSGTRLTVV.

This clonotype was seen a few times. CDR3 in amino acids: CAWSVRSEGRETQYF. In DNA, the CDR3 is TGTGCCTGGAGTGTTCGGAGTGAGGGGCGAGAGACCCAGTACTTC. The rearrangement uses TRBV30 and TRBJ2-5; D could derive from TRBD1 or TRBD2 (5 bases each). Germline assignment: CDR1 GTSNPN and CDR2 SVGIG (reference sequence). CDR3 size: 15 residues. The ends were cut back, 0 bases at V and 4 bases at J, with 15 bases in the middle.

This clonotype was detected many times. The genes are TRBV7-2 and TRBJ2-5, with 12 bases that match TRBD2. Germline V gene lookup returns CDR1 SGHTA and CDR2 FQGNSA. After removal of 5 bases from V and 2 bases from J, the junction contained 6 bases not matched to a gene. The CDR3 spans 16 residues. The CDR3 DNA reads as TGTGCCAGCAGCAAAGGACTAGCGGGAAATCAAGAGACCCAGTACTTC. Residues: CASSKGLAGNQETQYF.

The rearrangement links TRBV27 to TRBJ1-1; D is uncertain. CDR3 length: 15 residues. Trimming took off 3 bases at V and 1 base at J, with 12 bases between the two ends. Germline values: CDR1 MNHEY, CDR2 SMNVEV (reference sequence). The CDR3 bases are TGTGCCAGCAGTTTCAAAGGGTTTGGGAACACTGAAGCTTTCTTT. It encodes CASSFKGFGNTEAFF.

The sample holds a few counts of this clonotype. V and J are TRBV2 and TRBJ2-7; a weak D match, TRBD1 (6 bases). The CDR3 has 15 amino acids. Germline CDR1 is SNHLY and CDR2 is FYNNEI. Trimming removed 6 bases at V and 3 bases at J, with 18 bases between. The CDR3 DNA is TGTGCCAGCAGCCCCACCGGGACAATGAACTACGAGCAGTACTTC. Amino acid sequence: CASSPTGTMNYEQYF.

This clonotype was recorded many times. The chain has TRBV6-2 or TRBV6-3 and TRBJ1-2, with TRBD1 identical over 9 bases. The CDR3 is made up of 16 amino acids. Germline CDR1 MNHEY, CDR2 SVGEGT. V was clipped by 0 bases and J by 6 bases; unmatched bases: 8. In DNA form, the CDR3 reads TGTGCCAGCAGTTACTCCCCGACAGGGGGGTTAGATGGCTACACCTTC. Its protein product is CASSYSPTGGLDGYTF.